The clone carrying this T cell receptor (beta chain) was observed a few times. With 5 bases removed from V and 3 bases from J, the gap between germline ends came to 17 bases. CDR1 is SGHTA, CDR2 FQGTGA, per germline. This CDR3 spans 16 amino acids. These data are taken from a study of long-term antiretroviral therapy in people with HIV. Researchers ran immunoSEQ v3.0 at survey level. The method was immunoSEQ multiplex PCR; TCRdb's version includes in-frame clones alone and lacks a portion of them. The sample consists of approximately 15,000 clones, more than 80% of them appearing once. The rearrangement links TRBV7-3 to TRBJ2-1, with D perhaps matching TRBD2 (6 bases). This material consisted of unsorted PBMCs, taken 0.3 years after starting antiretroviral therapy. This TCR came from a man aged 18-30 years with HIV. For the CDR3, the DNA is TGTGCCAGCAGCGTCGCGGCGGGGCCTAACTACAATGAGCAGTTCTTC. This codes for CASSVAAGPNYNEQFF.